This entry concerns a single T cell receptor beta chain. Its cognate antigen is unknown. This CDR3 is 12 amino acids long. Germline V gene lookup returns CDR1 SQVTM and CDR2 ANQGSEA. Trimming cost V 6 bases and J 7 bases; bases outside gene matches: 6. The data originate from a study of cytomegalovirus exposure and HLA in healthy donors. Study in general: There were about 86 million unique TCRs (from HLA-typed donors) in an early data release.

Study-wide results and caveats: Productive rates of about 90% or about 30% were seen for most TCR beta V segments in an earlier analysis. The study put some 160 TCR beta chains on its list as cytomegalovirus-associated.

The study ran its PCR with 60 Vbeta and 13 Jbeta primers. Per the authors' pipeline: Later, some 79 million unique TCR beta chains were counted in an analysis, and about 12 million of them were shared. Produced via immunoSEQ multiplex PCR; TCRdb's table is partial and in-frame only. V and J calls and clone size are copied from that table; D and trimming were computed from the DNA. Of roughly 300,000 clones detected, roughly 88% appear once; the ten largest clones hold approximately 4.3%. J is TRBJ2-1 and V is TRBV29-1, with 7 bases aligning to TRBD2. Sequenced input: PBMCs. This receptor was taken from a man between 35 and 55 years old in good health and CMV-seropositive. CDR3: CSVKGLENEQFF. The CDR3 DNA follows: TGCAGCGTCAAAGGACTAGAAAATGAGCAGTTCTTC.